The 22 T cell receptor beta chains listed next were all sequenced from one sample in a study of cytomegalovirus exposure and HLA in healthy donors (dated by TCRdb to 2015 to 2018). Libraries came from the immunoSEQ multiplex PCR assay. For the multiplex PCR, a mixture combining 60 forward primers for TCR Vbeta segments and 13 reverse primers for TCR Jbeta segments was used. Drawn from immuneACCESS, this table holds only the in-frame rearrangements with V and J called that TCRdb kept. Clones are partly lost; checked studies trace under half to an unresolved V gene and leave the rest unexplained. For this sample the table gives 200,000 or so clones, of which 70% to 85% were detected only once. The biggest ten clones account for roughly 0.098% of the sample. The sample consisted of PBMCs. These receptors all come from a boy aged 2 to 10 in good health and CMV-seronegative.

The rearrangement uses TRBV15 and TRBJ2-3, with 12 bases that match TRBD2. In germline, CDR1 is LNHNV, CDR2 YYDKDF (reference sequence). The ends lost 1 base at V and 5 bases at J; junction bases unmatched: 4. The CDR3 length is 16 residues. CDR3 coding DNA: TGTGCCACCAGCAGAGTGCTAGCGGGGGGGCAAGATACGCAGTATTTT. Residues: CATSRVLAGGQDTQYF.

The rearrangement joins TRBV6-1 to TRBJ2-7; D may be TRBD1 (5 bases). CDR1 and CDR2 (germline): MNHNS, SASEGT. The germline V and J ends were trimmed by 2 bases and 2 bases, with 19 bases remaining between them. The CDR3 consists of 17 residues. CDR3 region: CASSEPLVDTPPYEQYF. In DNA, the CDR3 is TGTGCCAGCAGTGAACCCCTCGTGGACACTCCTCCCTACGAGCAGTACTTC.

The V and J genes are TRBV6-4 and TRBJ1-2, with D perhaps matching TRBD1 (6 bases). Looked up from germline, CDR1 is MRHNA and CDR2 is SNTAGT. This CDR3 has 12 residues. Trimming removed 6 bases from V and 8 bases from J, with 13 bases in between. CDR3 nucleotides: TGTGCCAGCAGGACAGGAGCGGAGGGCTACACCTTC. Translated: CASRTGAEGYTF.

This chain connects TRBV19 to TRBJ1-1; weak D call: TRBD1 (5 bases). CDR1 and CDR2 from the germline V gene are LNHDA and SQIVND (reference sequence). The CDR3 covers 16 residues. V lost 0 bases and J 2 bases, leaving 13 bases between the germline ends. The CDR3 region is CASSIDGWGPNTEAFF. CDR3 nucleotides: TGTGCCAGTAGTATAGATGGGTGGGGCCCAAACACTGAAGCTTTCTTT.

The chain is built from TRBV7-8 and TRBJ1-1; perhaps TRBD1 as D (5 bases). The CDR3 has 12 residues. Trimming left V 5 bases short and J 10 bases short, with 14 bases between. CDR1 is SGHVS and CDR2 is FQNEAQ in the germline V gene. CDR3 bases: TGTGCCAGCAGCCCGGACACTGAACGAGCTTTCTTT. It encodes CASSPDTERAFF.

The chain has TRBV2 and TRBJ1-1, with D maybe TRBD1 (5 bases). Germline lookup yields CDR1 SNHLY and CDR2 FYNNEI. The CDR3 contains 13 residues. The V end was cut by 7 bases, the J end by 4 bases, with 13 bases between. The CDR3 region has the DNA TGTGCCAGCACCCCCGGGGGGGGCACTGAAGCTTTCTTT. Translation gives CASTPGGGTEAFF.

V and J are TRBV6-5 and TRBJ1-6, with D maybe TRBD1 (5 bases). From germline, CDR1 is MNHEY and CDR2 SVGAGI. V was clipped by 1 base and J by 4 bases, with 8 bases between them. The CDR3 runs to 15 residues. The CDR3 DNA follows: TGTGCCAGCAGTTACTGGGGGGGGTATAATTCACCCCTCCACTTT. It yields the protein CASSYWGGYNSPLHF.

V gene TRBV5-5 combines with J gene TRBJ2-5; maybe TRBD2 (6 bases). This CDR3 comprises 17 residues. The ends were cut back, 1 base at V and 5 bases at J, with 21 bases in the middle. CDR1 SGHKS and CDR2 YYEKEE come from the germline V gene (reference sequence). CDR3: CASSLFGGVMAGETQYF. Here the CDR3 DNA reads TGTGCCAGCAGCTTGTTCGGCGGGGTCATGGCGGGGGAGACCCAGTACTTC. Drawing the rest from reference TRBV5-5 and TRBJ2-5, the complete variable domain is DAGVTQSPTHLIKTRGQQVTLRCSPISGHKSVSWYQQVLGQGPQFIFQYYEKEERGRGNFPDRFSARQFPNYSSELNVNALLLGDSALYLCASSLFGGVMAGETQYFGPGTRLLVL.

The chain couples TRBV7-2 to TRBJ1-1; 11 positions agree with TRBD1. V lost 4 bases to trimming and J lost 5 bases; unmatched junction nucleotides: 6. The germline V gene encodes CDR1 SGHTA and CDR2 FQGNSA. The CDR3 covers 15 residues. CDR3 DNA: TGTGCCAGCAGCTCAACCGGGACAGGGGGTACTGAAGCTTTCTTT. This codes for CASSSTGTGGTEAFF.

The CDR3 is CASSLSQSNQPQHF. CDR3 nucleotides: TGTGCCAGCAGTTTGTCTCAGAGCAATCAGCCCCAGCATTTT. V usage is TRBV28 and J usage is TRBJ1-5; the D is unclear. Per germline, CDR1 MDHEN and CDR2 SYDVKM. Trimming cost V 3 bases and J 1 base, with 7 bases left between them. The CDR3 runs to 14 residues.

The V call is TRBV6-5, the J call TRBJ1-2, with no clear D. V was shortened by 5 bases and J by 1 base, with 11 bases between the two germline ends. The germline V gene encodes CDR1 MNHEY and CDR2 SVGAGI. This CDR3 contains 14 residues. Here the CDR3 reads CASSPVEFNYGYTF. The CDR3 DNA follows: TGTGCCAGCAGTCCGGTGGAGTTTAACTATGGCTACACCTTC.

This clone came up once. V and J are TRBV7-9 and TRBJ1-1; no firm D call. V lost 6 bases to trimming and J lost 1 base, with 12 bases between them. Germline V gives CDR1 SEHNR, CDR2 FQNEAQ (reference sequence). The CDR3 extends over 14 amino acids. The CDR3 reads CASSGPGANTEAFF. The CDR3 DNA sequence: TGTGCCAGCAGTGGACCGGGAGCGAACACTGAAGCTTTCTTT.

The chain couples TRBV5-4 to TRBJ2-7, with D hard to call. The germline CDR1 and CDR2 sequences are SGHNT and YYREEE (reference sequence). V lost 2 bases, J lost 2 bases, and 5 bases lay in between. The CDR3 has 12 residues. In DNA form, the CDR3 reads TGTGCCAGCAGCTTTGGGCCCTACGAGCAGTACTTC. Translation: CASSFGPYEQYF.

This chain joins TRBV7-3 and TRBJ2-1; the match to TRBD1 covers 7 bases. The germline CDR1 and CDR2 sequences are SGHTA and FQGTGA. The CDR3 covers 13 residues. The V gene end was trimmed by 4 bases and the J gene end by 7 bases; junction bases not matched to a gene: 4. CDR3 protein: CASSSTTGNEQFF. The CDR3 bases are TGTGCCAGCAGCTCCACGACAGGGAATGAGCAGTTCTTC.

The chain has TRBV9 and TRBJ1-1, with a possible D match to TRBD1 (6 bases). Trimming pared 3 bases from V and 0 bases from J, leaving 15 bases between. The CDR3 is 16 residues long. Germline CDR1 reads SGDLS; CDR2 reads YYNGEE. The CDR3 DNA reads TGTGCCAGCAGCGGAGACCCGGGACAAGTGAACACTGAAGCTTTCTTT. It is translated as CASSGDPGQVNTEAFF.

V usage is TRBV9 and J usage is TRBJ2-2; 8 bases agree with TRBD1. CDR1 and CDR2 from the germline V gene are SGDLS and YYNGEE. CDR3 length: 15 amino acids. V shed 0 bases and J 7 bases; nucleotides not matched to a gene: 5. This chain's CDR3 is CASSVGGQEGGELFF. CDR3 nucleotides: TGTGCCAGCAGCGTAGGGGGACAGGAAGGCGGGGAGCTGTTTTTT.

This clone was seen a single time. V gene TRBV5-6 combines with J gene TRBJ1-1; TRBD1 is a possible D gene (6 bases). Trimming removed 4 bases at V and 3 bases at J, with 19 bases between. This CDR3 is built from 16 residues. Germline CDR1 reads SGHDT; CDR2 reads YYEEEE. CDR3 amino acids: CASSAPGVRYDTEAFF. DNA of the CDR3: TGTGCCAGCAGCGCGCCAGGGGTGCGCTATGACACTGAAGCTTTCTTT.

A few counts support this clone. The chain is built from TRBV9 and TRBJ2-1; 10 bases are a match to TRBD2. With 2 bases clipped from V and 2 bases from J, the junction kept 1 base outside the gene matches. The CDR3 sequence is 15 residues long. Germline assignment: CDR1 SGDLS and CDR2 YYNGEE. CDR3 coding DNA: TGTGCCAGCAGCGTCACTAGCGGGACCTACAATGAGCAGTTCTTC. It is translated as CASSVTSGTYNEQFF.

Only one count was recorded for this clone. This rearrangement joins TRBV7-9 to TRBJ2-7; D call uncertain. Germline V gives CDR1 SEHNR, CDR2 FQNEAQ (reference sequence). Trimming took off 6 bases at V and 7 bases at J, with 13 bases between the two ends. CDR3 length: 12 amino acids. CDR3 loop: CASSLGVSEQYF. In DNA form, the CDR3 reads TGTGCCAGCAGTCTCGGAGTGAGTGAGCAGTACTTC.

The chain links TRBV7-2 to TRBJ1-5, with 9 nucleotides matching TRBD1. Trimming at V came to 5 bases and at J to 6 bases, leaving 8 bases not matched to a gene. CDR1 is SGHTA, CDR2 FQGNSA, per germline. This CDR3 has 15 amino acids. The CDR3 coding sequence is TGTGCCAGCAGCCCGGGACAGGGTACGATTCAGCCCCAGCATTTT. This encodes CASSPGQGTIQPQHF.

The V gene is TRBV6-6, the J gene TRBJ1-1; a weak D match, TRBD1 (5 bases). CDR1 and CDR2 from the germline V gene are MNHNY and SVGAGI (reference sequence). CDR3 length: 13 residues. The V and J ends lost 2 bases and 3 bases respectively, with 7 bases between them. Here the CDR3 reads CASSYGRDTEAFF. The CDR3 DNA is TGTGCCAGCAGTTACGGCAGGGACACTGAAGCTTTCTTT.

The chain carries TRBV7-2 and TRBJ1-1; 7 positions agree with TRBD1. The CDR3 totals 14 residues. The germline V gene has CDR1 SGHTA and CDR2 FQGNSA. Trimming cost V 9 bases and J 1 base; bases outside gene matches: 8. The CDR3 loop reads CASSRGGRNTEAFF. The CDR3 DNA reads TGTGCCAGTTCCCGAGGGGGCAGGAACACTGAAGCTTTCTTT.